Presented here are 9 T cell receptor beta chains from one specimen sequenced in a study of Ad26.COV2.S vaccination and SARS-CoV-2 variants. Treatment: some 20 received Ad26.COV2.S at low or high dose, single or two shots; several received placebo; per-sample allocation not given. Sampling was done on day 63 after the first vaccine or placebo injection. Clones were sequenced by immunoSEQ multiplex PCR, and TCRdb holds only the in-frame ones, with some missing. The data contain over 300,000 clones, under 90% of them seen just once; the ten biggest clones take up around 7.3%. The material was peripheral blood, obtained in a trial of Ad26.COV2.S vaccine versus placebo. These TCRs come from a person aged 18 to 59 who received the Ad26.COV2.S COVID-19 vaccine or a placebo.

The chain combines TRBV7-9 with TRBJ2-1; no definite D call. CDR1 is SEHNR and CDR2 is FQNEAQ in the germline V gene (reference sequence). This CDR3 region has 15 residues. Trimming pared 3 bases from V and 1 base from J, leaving 10 bases between. The chain's CDR3 is CASSFHSASYNEQFF. The CDR3 nucleotides read TGTGCCAGCAGCTTCCATTCAGCGTCCTACAATGAGCAGTTCTTC.

The genes are TRBV14 and TRBJ1-1; D is possibly TRBD1 (5 bases). V lost 1 base and J 5 bases, leaving 11 bases between the germline ends. The CDR3 totals 14 residues. The germline V gene has CDR1 SGHDN and CDR2 FVKESK. The CDR3 DNA sequence: TGTGCCAGCAGCCAAGTATCGGGACGGACTGAAGCTTTCTTT. Translated: CASSQVSGRTEAFF.

Notes on this clone: The same CDR3 can be traced to other DNA sequences in this sample. The V call is TRBV5-3, the J call TRBJ2-1; 14 bases line up with TRBD2. TRBV5-3 is treated as an ORF (open reading frame) with a function not yet certain. The CDR3 runs to 16 residues. V gave up 0 bases and J gave up 5 bases; unmatched junction bases: 1. In nucleotides, the CDR3 is TGTGCCAGAAGCTTGGCGGGACTAGCGGGAGACAATGAGCAGTTCTTC. This translates into CARSLAGLAGDNEQFF.

The chain recombines TRBV6-5 with TRBJ1-1; 7 bases map to TRBD1. V was clipped by 6 bases and J by 6 bases; unmatched bases: 4. CDR3 length: 12 residues. Per germline, CDR1 MNHEY and CDR2 SVGAGI. The CDR3: CASSQGGSEAFF. The CDR3, as DNA: TGTGCCAGCAGCCAGGGGGGTTCTGAAGCTTTCTTT.

V and J are TRBV3-1 (or the pseudogene TRBV3-2) and TRBJ1-2; maybe TRBD1 (6 bases). This CDR3 region has 16 residues. The germline V gene encodes CDR1 LGHDT and CDR2 YNNKEL (reference sequence). Trimming took 6 bases from V and 8 from J, leaving 25 bases between them. The CDR3 DNA reads TGTGCCAGCAGTCATCCCCAAGTTAGGGGGAGTCTAGGCTACACCTTC. This gives the protein CASSHPQVRGSLGYTF.

This clone showed up just a few times. This rearrangement joins TRBV5-7 to TRBJ1-2; D unclear. TRBV5-7 is an open reading frame whose function is uncertain. Trimming pared 4 bases from V and 4 bases from J, leaving 11 bases between. The CDR3 loop spans 13 amino acids. Here the CDR3 DNA reads TGTGCCAGCAGCATGGGCAGCTCCTATGGCTACACCTTC. Translated: CASSMGSSYGYTF.

This clone was counted only a few times. This chain joins TRBV7-9 and TRBJ1-1; no clear D gene. V dropped 4 bases and J dropped 1 base, with 1 base sitting between them. The CDR3 totals 11 residues. Germline lookup yields CDR1 SEHNR and CDR2 FQNEAQ (reference sequence). The CDR3 loop reads CASSWNTEAFF. The CDR3 region has the DNA TGTGCCAGCAGCTGGAACACTGAAGCTTTCTTT.

The V call is TRBV27, the J call TRBJ2-5; D may be TRBD1 (5 bases). Trimming shortened V by 2 bases and J by 2 bases, and 9 bases separated the two germline ends. Germline-derived CDR1 and CDR2 are MNHEY and SMNVEV (reference sequence). The CDR3 sequence is 14 residues long. CDR3 nucleotides: TGTGCCAGCAGTTTAATCGACAGTCAAGAGACCCAGTACTTC. Protein sequence: CASSLIDSQETQYF.

This chain uses TRBV24-1 with TRBJ2-2; a weak D match, TRBD1 (7 bases). Looked up from germline, CDR1 is KGHDR and CDR2 is SFDVKD. V lost 10 bases, J lost 7 bases, and 12 bases lay in between. CDR3 length: 12 amino acids. The CDR3 DNA is TGTGCCACAGGAGGGGGCGGCGGGGAGCTGTTTTTT. Amino acid sequence: CATGGGGGELFF.